This T cell receptor beta chain was observed in a study of shared clonotypes between healthy human individuals. The repertoire was sequenced with immunoSEQ multiplex PCR; TCRdb's copy has only in-frame clones and lacks some. The sample shows about 520,000 clones, about 78% of them seen only once. Sequencing was carried out using PBMCs. The receptor was derived from a woman between 40 and 50 years old in good health. Some clones in this sample may be carry-over from other donors' samples.

This CDR3 is CASSPHRDRPFKNQPQHF. The CDR3 DNA is TGTGCCAGCAGCCCCCACCGGGACAGGCCCTTTAAAAATCAGCCCCAGCATTTT. The chain has TRBV7-2 and TRBJ1-5, with TRBD1 matching over 8 bases. Germline CDR1 is SGHTA and CDR2 is FQGNSA. This CDR3 has 18 amino acids. V dropped 5 bases and J dropped 4; count of bases not matched to a gene: 16. Using reference TRBV7-2 and TRBJ1-5 for the parts outside the CDR3, the full variable domain is GAGVSQSPSNKVTEKGKDVELRCDPISGHTALYWYRQSLGQGLEFLIYFQGNSAPDKSGLPSDRFSAERTGGSVSTLTIQRTQQEDSAVYLCASSPHRDRPFKNQPQHFGDGTRLSIL.